Shown below are 5 T cell receptor beta chains from a single sample sequenced in a study of shared clonotypes between healthy human individuals (TCRdb year 2020). CD8 naive samples were CD45RO-negative cells positively selected for CCR7, giving a CD45RA+CCR7+ population that excluded TemRA cells. Receptors were amplified or captured by the immunoSEQ multiplex PCR assay. TCRdb retrieved this table from immuneACCESS and kept in-frame rearrangements only. Not all clones are present; in checked studies, unresolved V genes account for under half, and no reason is known for the remainder. Within this sample are about 2.1 million clones, with just over 90% of them counted one time only. In total, the top ten clones hold around 1.8% of the sample. Material for sequencing was naive CD8+ T cells from PBMCs. The cell subset or site label here, explained by the study, means: CD45RA+CCR7+. The source is a man between 18 and 29 years old in good health. Some clones in this sample may be carry-over from other donors' samples.

The chain couples TRBV7-8 to TRBJ2-7; TRBD1 agrees at 7 bases. Germline V CDR1 and CDR2: SGHVS, FQNEAQ. V was clipped by 3 bases and J by 4 bases; unmatched bases: 12. This CDR3 spans 16 amino acids. Written as DNA, the CDR3 is TGTGCCAGCAGCTTGGCCCTCCCGGGACAGAGTTACGAGCAGTACTTC. Translated: CASSLALPGQSYEQYF.

J is TRBJ1-1 and V is TRBV28; the D is unclear. The CDR3 is made up of 12 amino acids. The germline CDR1 and CDR2 sequences are MDHEN and SYDVKM. V lost 4 bases, J lost 8 bases, and 11 bases lay in between. This CDR3 reads CASSWGGSEAFF. The CDR3 nucleotides are TGTGCCAGCAGTTGGGGTGGGTCGGAAGCTTTCTTT.

The CDR3 sequence: CASSEEWGLLVADTQYF. The CDR3 DNA reads as TGTGCCAGCAGTGAAGAATGGGGACTGCTTGTCGCAGATACGCAGTATTTT. The chain employs TRBV6-1 and TRBJ2-3, with D perhaps matching TRBD2 (6 bases). Germline-derived CDR1 and CDR2 are MNHNS and SASEGT. Trimming stripped 1 base from V and 4 bases from J, with 18 bases between. This CDR3 contains 17 residues.

This clone came up once. This chain uses TRBV11-2 with TRBJ2-1; the D is unclear. Germline-derived CDR1 and CDR2 are SGHAT and FQNNGV. Deletions cut 1 base from V and 0 bases from J, with 10 bases between. The CDR3 contains 16 residues. CDR3 bases: TGTGCCAGCAGCTTAGGTCAGGAGAGCTCCTACAATGAGCAGTTCTTC. Translated: CASSLGQESSYNEQFF.

This chain connects TRBV5-4 to TRBJ2-3; TRBD2 matches 8 bases. Germline V gene data show CDR1 as SGHNT and CDR2 as YYREEE (reference sequence). The length of the CDR3 is 15 residues. Trimming removed 4 bases from V and 1 base from J; junction bases left unmatched: 5. As DNA, the CDR3 is TGTGCCAGCAGCCCGGGGGGGATCGGCACAGATACGCAGTATTTT. Protein sequence: CASSPGGIGTDTQYF.